This T cell receptor beta chain was identified during a study of cytomegalovirus exposure and HLA in healthy donors. This clone appeared a single time. It was with 60 Vbeta and 13 Jbeta primers that the PCR ran. Only in-frame clones appear in the TCRdb table, and some are missing; sequencing was by immunoSEQ multiplex PCR. Here the sample spans about 160,000 clones, 65% to 85% being singletons. The clonotype originates from a woman aged 30 to 39 in good health and CMV-seropositive. The sequenced sample was PBMCs.

This chain's CDR3 is CASSPSFSGGPTDTQYF. The CDR3 DNA sequence: TGTGCCAGCAGCCCTTCCTTCAGCGGGGGGCCCACAGATACGCAGTATTTT. V usage is TRBV5-8 and J usage is TRBJ2-3; 9 bases align to TRBD2. Germline CDR1 SGHTS, CDR2 YDEGEE. After removal of 4 bases from V and 2 bases from J, the junction contained 11 bases not matched to a gene. The CDR3 length is 17 residues.